Below, 21 T cell receptor beta chains from the same sample are listed, as sequenced in a study of CD8+CD57+ T cells in acquired aplastic anemia. Using genomic DNA as the template, TCR beta VDJ and CDR3 profiling was carried out. Via MiXCR, TCRdb re-called the reads, giving one row per CDR3 protein. This table holds approximately 270,000 distinct CDR3 sequences, around three fifths found once. Sequenced: sorted CD4+, CD8+, or CD8+CD57+ T cells (not recorded which) from PBMCs. All receptors come from a human donor with severe aplastic anemia or a healthy control (not recorded which).

This rearrangement joins TRBV7-8 to TRBJ2-1; 8 nucleotides align to TRBD2. Germline trimming cut 1 base from V and 0 bases from J; bases unmatched to any gene: 5. CDR1 and CDR2 (germline): SGHVS, FQNEAQ. This CDR3 has 17 amino acids. The CDR3 loop reads CASSLGTGTSSYNEQFF. The CDR3 DNA sequence: TGTGCCAGCAGCTTAGGGACCGGGACTAGCTCCTACAATGAGCAGTTCTTC.

V is TRBV10-3 and J is TRBJ1-2, with TRBD1 as a possible D gene (5 bases). The CDR3 runs to 14 residues. The V end lost 0 bases, the J end lost 8 bases, and 13 bases lay between the germline ends. In germline, CDR1 is ENHRY, CDR2 SYGVKD. CDR3 residues: CAISESTAGWGYTF. The DNA of the CDR3 is TGTGCCATCAGTGAGTCGACGGCAGGGTGGGGCTACACCTTC.

This clonotype was seen a handful of times. The rearrangement joins TRBV5-1 to TRBJ2-7, with D hard to call. V lost 2 bases and J 1 base, leaving 10 bases between the germline ends. The germline CDR1 and CDR2 sequences are SGHRS and YFSETQ. This CDR3 region has 14 residues. The CDR3 sequence is CASSLSQPSYEQYF. The DNA for the CDR3 is TGCGCCAGCAGCTTATCACAGCCTTCCTACGAGCAGTACTTC.

This clonotype was seen at least ten times. The chain is built from TRBV7-2 and TRBJ1-5; a possible D gene is TRBD1 (5 bases). Trimming pared 4 bases from V and 7 bases from J, leaving 17 bases between. In germline, CDR1 is SGHTA, CDR2 FQGNSA. The CDR3 has 15 amino acids. CDR3 loop: CASSSGAGMQQPQHF. CDR3 DNA sequence: TGTGCCAGCAGCTCCGGGGCAGGGATGCAGCAGCCCCAGCATTTT. The full variable domain, in which reference TRBV7-2 and TRBJ1-5 provide the parts outside the CDR3, is GAGVSQSPSNKVTEKGKDVELRCDPISGHTALYWYRQSLGQGLEFLIYFQGNSAPDKSGLPSDRFSAERTGGSVSTLTIQRTQQEDSAVYLCASSSGAGMQQPQHFGDGTRLSIL.

The rearrangement links TRBV7-9 to TRBJ1-2; TRBD1 matches at 9 bases. Germline lookup yields CDR1 SEHNR and CDR2 FQNEAQ (reference sequence). Unmatched junction bases numbered 10, after V lost 5 bases and J lost 12 bases. The CDR3 totals 13 residues. CDR3 in amino acids: CASSLQGAHGNTF. The CDR3 DNA is TGTGCCAGCAGCCTACAGGGGGCTCACGGAAACACCTTC.

The chain uses TRBV7-2 and TRBJ1-2; D gene ambiguous. Trimming left V 9 bases short and J 8 bases short, with 13 bases between. From germline, CDR1 is SGHTA and CDR2 FQGNSA. The CDR3 loop spans 11 amino acids. The CDR3 DNA is TGTGCCAGTCCCTTTCGGGGAGGCTACACCTTC. This gives the protein CASPFRGGYTF.

The chain couples TRBV9 to TRBJ2-1; 9 positions agree with TRBD2. The CDR3 loop spans 14 amino acids. Trimming took 4 bases from V and 6 from J; bases not matched to a gene: 5. Germline V gene lookup returns CDR1 SGDLS and CDR2 YYNGEE. Here the CDR3 reads CASSTSGGSNEQFF. Here the CDR3 DNA reads TGTGCCAGCAGCACAAGCGGGGGGTCCAATGAGCAGTTCTTC.

The table lists this clonotype with a few counts. This sequence joins TRBV20-1 and TRBJ1-1; 7 nucleotides align to TRBD1. Germline V lookup: CDR1 DFQATT, CDR2 SNEGSKA (reference sequence). This CDR3 has 14 residues. The J segment lost 6 bases and the V segment lost 3 bases, leaving 10 bases of the junction unmatched. The CDR3 nucleotides are TGCAGTGCTAGGGCCCTCCTCGACAGGGCTGAAGCTTTCTTT. This codes for CSARALLDRAEAFF.

The genes are TRBV5-6 and TRBJ2-7, with D unresolved. The germline V gene encodes CDR1 SGHDT and CDR2 YYEEEE. The V and J ends lost 1 base and 3 bases respectively, with 11 bases between them. The CDR3 is made up of 14 amino acids. The CDR3 nucleotides are TGTGCCAGCAGCTTGAGGGTCAACCTCTACGAGCAGTACTTC. Protein sequence: CASSLRVNLYEQYF.

The chain is built from TRBV6-4 and TRBJ1-1, with 7 bases that match TRBD1. The germline V gene encodes CDR1 MRHNA and CDR2 SNTAGT. The CDR3 is made up of 13 amino acids. After removal of 7 bases from V and 2 bases from J, the junction contained 4 bases not matched to a gene. CDR3 nucleotides: TGTGCCAGCAAAGGACAGGCCAACACTGAAGCTTTCTTT. Translated: CASKGQANTEAFF.

The V gene is TRBV20-1, the J gene TRBJ1-6; no firm D call. The V gene's germline CDR1 is DFQATT and CDR2 SNEGSKA (reference sequence). The CDR3 loop spans 14 amino acids. Trimming pared 1 base from V and 8 bases from J, leaving 12 bases between. Written as DNA, the CDR3 is TGCAGTGCTAGAGTACCCGGCGGTGATTCACCCCTCCACTTT. This codes for CSARVPGGDSPLHF.

The chain recombines TRBV5-1 with TRBJ1-3; perhaps TRBD1 as D (6 bases). V lost 0 bases to trimming and J lost 4 bases, with 14 bases between them. Per the germline V gene, CDR1 is SGHRS and CDR2 is YFSETQ. CDR3 length equals 16 residues. The CDR3 coding sequence is TGCGCCAGCAGCTTGGGCCCCACAGGGATGGGAAACACCATATATTTT. Translated, it gives CASSLGPTGMGNTIYF. Together with reference TRBV5-1 and TRBJ1-3, the CDR3 gives the full variable domain: KAGVTQTPRYLIKTRGQQVTLSCSPISGHRSVSWYQQTPGQGLQFLFEYFSETQRNKGNFPGRFSGRQFSNSRSEMNVSTLELGDSALYLCASSLGPTGMGNTIYFGEGSWLTVV.

This clonotype was counted only a few times. The rearrangement joins TRBV6-6 to TRBJ1-6; D gene unclear. The V gene lost 6 bases and the J gene lost 9 bases, with 12 bases spanning the gap. Germline CDR1 is MNHNY and CDR2 is SVGAGI (reference sequence). The CDR3 length is 13 residues. The CDR3 DNA follows: TGTGCCAGCAGGGGGAAACAAATTTCACCCCTCCACTTT. Protein: CASRGKQISPLHF.

This clonotype came up many times. This rearrangement joins TRBV20-1 to TRBJ2-3; possibly TRBD2 for D (5 bases). Between the trimmed V and J ends, which lost 3 bases and 5 bases, there was a span of 15 bases. The V gene's germline CDR1 is DFQATT and CDR2 SNEGSKA (reference sequence). The CDR3 runs 14 residues. In DNA, the CDR3 is TGCAGTGCTAGGGGGAGCGGAGGTTTAGATACGCAGTATTTT. Its protein is CSARGSGGLDTQYF.

The V call is TRBV20-1, the J call TRBJ1-1; D possibly corresponds to TRBD1 (5 bases). Trimming left V 5 bases short and J 0 bases short, with 10 bases between. Germline V gene sequence: CDR1 DFQATT, CDR2 SNEGSKA (reference sequence). The CDR3 extends over 13 amino acids. CDR3 DNA sequence: TGCAGTGCTCCCAGGGATCTGAACACTGAAGCTTTCTTT. Its translation is CSAPRDLNTEAFF.

Many counts were recorded for this clonotype. V usage is TRBV27 and J usage is TRBJ1-2; weak D call: TRBD1 (6 bases). V was trimmed by 6 bases and J by 1 base, leaving 9 bases between them. The CDR3 is made up of 13 amino acids. Per the germline V gene, CDR1 is MNHEY and CDR2 is SMNVEV (reference sequence). DNA for the CDR3: TGTGCCAGCAGGGGACATATTAACTATGGCTACACCTTC. Translated: CASRGHINYGYTF.

CDR3 in amino acids: CASSLTIDSNEKLFF. DNA of the CDR3: TGTGCCAGCAGCTTGACTATCGACAGTAATGAAAAACTGTTTTTT. The V call is TRBV7-9, the J call TRBJ1-4, with a weak D call TRBD1 (5 bases). V lost 3 bases and J 4 bases, leaving 12 bases between the germline ends. This CDR3 contains 15 residues. CDR1 and CDR2 (germline): SEHNR, FQNEAQ (reference sequence).

This rearrangement joins TRBV20-1 to TRBJ1-6; a possible D gene is TRBD1 (6 bases). With 4 bases removed from V and 9 bases from J, the gap between germline ends came to 19 bases. Germline V gives CDR1 DFQATT, CDR2 SNEGSKA (reference sequence). The CDR3 length is 15 residues. The CDR3 nucleotides are TGCAGTGCTACTCCCCCTCGGGGGCGAGGTTCACCCCTCCACTTT. Translated: CSATPPRGRGSPLHF.

The table lists this clonotype with many counts. V is TRBV30 and J is TRBJ1-1; D is possibly TRBD1 (6 bases). CDR1 is GTSNPN, CDR2 SVGIG, per germline (reference sequence). The CDR3 length is 14 residues. The ends were cut back, 0 bases at V and 3 bases at J, with 11 bases in the middle. CDR3 in amino acids: CAWSVQGWDTEAFF. For the CDR3, the DNA is TGTGCCTGGAGTGTACAGGGATGGGACACTGAAGCTTTCTTT.

The chain couples TRBV11-1 to TRBJ2-7; 7 bases agree with TRBD1. The V gene end was trimmed by 4 bases and the J gene end by 3 bases; junction bases not matched to a gene: 3. Germline assignment: CDR1 SGHAT and CDR2 FQDESV (reference sequence). This CDR3 region has 13 residues. The CDR3 protein is CASSSGTDYEQYF. Written as DNA, the CDR3 is TGTGCCAGCAGCTCCGGGACAGACTACGAGCAGTACTTC.

The chain couples TRBV25-1 to TRBJ2-1; D is possibly TRBD2 (5 bases). V shed 8 bases and J shed 1 base, with 15 bases lying between them. Germline V gene lookup returns CDR1 MGHDK and CDR2 SYGVNS. The CDR3 sequence is 15 residues long. This CDR3 is CASGQPGSSYNEQFF. In DNA, the CDR3 is TGTGCCAGCGGCCAACCGGGATCTTCCTACAATGAGCAGTTCTTC. Full variable domain (rest looked up from reference TRBV25-1 and TRBJ2-1): EADIYQTPRYLVIGTGKKITLECSQTMGHDKMYWYQQDPGMELHLIHYSYGVNSTEKGDLSSESTVSRIRTEHFPLTLESARPSHTSQYLCASGQPGSSYNEQFFGPGTRLTVL.